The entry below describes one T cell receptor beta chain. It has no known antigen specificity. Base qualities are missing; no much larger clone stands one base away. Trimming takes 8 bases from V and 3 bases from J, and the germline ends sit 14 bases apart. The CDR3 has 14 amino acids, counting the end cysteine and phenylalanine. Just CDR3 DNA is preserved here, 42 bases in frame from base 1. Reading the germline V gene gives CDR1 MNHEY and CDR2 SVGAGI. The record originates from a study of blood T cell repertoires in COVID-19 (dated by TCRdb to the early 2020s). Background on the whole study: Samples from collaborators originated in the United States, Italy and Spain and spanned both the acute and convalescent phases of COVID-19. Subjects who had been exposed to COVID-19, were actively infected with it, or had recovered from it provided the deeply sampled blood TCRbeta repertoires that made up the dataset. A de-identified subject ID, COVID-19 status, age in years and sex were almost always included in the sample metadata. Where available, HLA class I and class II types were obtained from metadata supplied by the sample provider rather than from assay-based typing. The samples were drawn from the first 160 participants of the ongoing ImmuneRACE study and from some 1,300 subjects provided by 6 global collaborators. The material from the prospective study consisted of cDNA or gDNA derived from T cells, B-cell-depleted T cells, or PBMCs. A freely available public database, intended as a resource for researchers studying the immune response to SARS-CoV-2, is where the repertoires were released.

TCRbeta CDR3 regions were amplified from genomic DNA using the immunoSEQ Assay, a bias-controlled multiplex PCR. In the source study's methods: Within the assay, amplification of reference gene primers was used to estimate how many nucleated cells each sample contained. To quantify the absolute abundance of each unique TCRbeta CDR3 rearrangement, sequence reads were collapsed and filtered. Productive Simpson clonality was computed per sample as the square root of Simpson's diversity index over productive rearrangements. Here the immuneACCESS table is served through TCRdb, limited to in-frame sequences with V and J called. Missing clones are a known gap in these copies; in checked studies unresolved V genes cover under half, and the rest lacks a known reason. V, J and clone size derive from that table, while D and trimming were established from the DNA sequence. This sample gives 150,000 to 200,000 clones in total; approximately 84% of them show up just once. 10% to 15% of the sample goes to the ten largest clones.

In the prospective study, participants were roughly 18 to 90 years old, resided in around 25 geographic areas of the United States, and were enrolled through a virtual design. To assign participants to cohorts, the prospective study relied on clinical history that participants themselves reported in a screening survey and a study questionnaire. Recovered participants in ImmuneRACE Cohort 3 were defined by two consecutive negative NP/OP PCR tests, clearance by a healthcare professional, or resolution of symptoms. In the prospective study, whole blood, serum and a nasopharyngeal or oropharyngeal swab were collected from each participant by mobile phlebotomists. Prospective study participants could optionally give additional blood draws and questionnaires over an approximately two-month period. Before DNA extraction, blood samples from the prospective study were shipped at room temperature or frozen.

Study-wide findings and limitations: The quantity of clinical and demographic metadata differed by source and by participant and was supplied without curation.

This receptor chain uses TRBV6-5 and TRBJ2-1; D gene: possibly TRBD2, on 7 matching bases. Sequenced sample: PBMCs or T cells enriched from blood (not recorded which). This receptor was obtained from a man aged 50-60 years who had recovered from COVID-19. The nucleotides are TGTGCCAGCCGATGGGGGGGCCTCTACAATGAGCAGTTCTTC. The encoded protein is CASRWGGLYNEQFF.